The 31 T cell receptor beta chains listed next were all sequenced from one sample in a study of preoperative IRX-2 immunotherapy in early breast cancer. Libraries were prepared by immunoSEQ multiplex PCR; TCRdb keeps only in-frame clonotypes and omits some of them. The data contain 7,000 to 9,000 clones, more than 70% of them singletons. Treatment described: preoperative locoregional IRX-2 cytokine immunotherapy. The sample was tumor tissue, taken after IRX-2 immunotherapy. Receptor source: a human donor with breast cancer.

The rearrangement uses TRBV14 and TRBJ1-5, with D hard to call. Between the trimmed V and J ends, which lost 0 bases and 5 bases, there was a span of 5 bases. This CDR3 comprises 13 residues. CDR1 and CDR2 (germline): SGHDN, FVKESK. The CDR3 DNA reads as TGTGCCAGCAGCCAAGATTTGTATCAGCCCCAGCATTTT. Amino acid sequence: CASSQDLYQPQHF.

In regard to this clone: The same CDR3 also results from other DNA sequences found in this sample. CDR3 in amino acids: CASSLSTENTEAFF. The CDR3 coding sequence is TGCGCCAGCAGCTTGTCAACAGAGAACACTGAAGCTTTCTTT. This chain links TRBV5-1 with TRBJ1-1; D unclear. The germline V and J ends were trimmed by 1 base and 1 base, with 8 bases remaining between them. CDR3 size: 14 residues. CDR1 and CDR2 from the germline V gene are SGHRS and YFSETQ.

The chain uses TRBV30 and TRBJ2-5; 8 bases are a match to TRBD2. This CDR3 has 14 amino acids. Germline trimming cut 3 bases from V and 5 bases from J; bases unmatched to any gene: 8. Germline V CDR1 and CDR2: GTSNPN, SVGIG (reference sequence). The CDR3 spells CAWSPREGGETQYF. CDR3 nucleotides: TGTGCCTGGAGCCCCCGGGAGGGAGGGGAGACCCAGTACTTC.

The V call is TRBV30, the J call TRBJ1-1; D unresolved. The CDR3 is 14 residues long. The ends were cut back, 7 bases at V and 1 base at J, with 16 bases in the middle. Germline V gene lookup returns CDR1 GTSNPN and CDR2 SVGIG (reference sequence). Here the CDR3 reads CASAGPLGNTEAFF. The DNA of the CDR3 is TGTGCCTCAGCCGGCCCTCTAGGGAACACTGAAGCTTTCTTT.

This clone was observed a few times. This chain joins TRBV6-8 and TRBJ1-5, with unresolved D. The CDR3 runs to 15 residues. Trimming removed 3 bases from V and 0 bases from J, with 9 bases in between. Looked up from germline, CDR1 is MNHGY and CDR2 is SAAAGT. CDR3 amino acids: CASSYGGYSNQPQHF. DNA for the CDR3: TGTGCCAGCAGTTATGGTGGTTATAGCAATCAGCCCCAGCATTTT.

V gene TRBV10-3 combines with J gene TRBJ2-5, with D hard to call. The CDR3 runs to 14 residues. Deletions cut 0 bases from V and 7 bases from J, with 12 bases between. CDR1 and CDR2 from the germline V gene are ENHRY and SYGVKD. In nucleotides, the CDR3 is TGTGCCATCAGTGAGTCGGAATTTTTAGGGACCCAGTACTTC. Translated: CAISESEFLGTQYF.

This chain connects TRBV5-1 to TRBJ1-1, with a tentative D call TRBD1 (5 bases). The V end was cut by 3 bases, the J end by 0 bases, with 15 bases between. Per the germline V gene, CDR1 is SGHRS and CDR2 is YFSETQ. This CDR3 contains 16 residues. Here the CDR3 reads CASSSSAGQMNTEAFF. The CDR3 region has the DNA TGCGCCAGCAGCTCAAGCGCCGGACAAATGAACACTGAAGCTTTCTTT. The variable domain in full, completed from reference TRBV5-1 and TRBJ1-1, reads KAGVTQTPRYLIKTRGQQVTLSCSPISGHRSVSWYQQTPGQGLQFLFEYFSETQRNKGNFPGRFSGRQFSNSRSEMNVSTLELGDSALYLCASSSSAGQMNTEAFFGQGTRLTVV.

The chain combines TRBV5-1 with TRBJ2-3, with D possibly called TRBD1 or TRBD2 (5 bases each). V lost 0 bases, J lost 5 bases, and 16 bases lay in between. This CDR3 contains 16 residues. CDR1 is SGHRS and CDR2 is YFSETQ in the germline V gene. The CDR3 DNA reads TGCGCCAGCAGCTTGGGCAGTGGGGGTTCGGTAGATACGCAGTATTTT. The encoded protein is CASSLGSGGSVDTQYF.

This clone has just a few counts. J is TRBJ2-1 and V is TRBV15, with 11 bases that match TRBD1. V trimming: 0 bases; J trimming: 9 bases; junction bases outside the gene matches: 4. Per germline, CDR1 LNHNV and CDR2 YYDKDF (reference sequence). The CDR3 sequence is 15 residues long. The CDR3 protein is CATSREDRGLGEQFF. CDR3 nucleotide sequence: TGTGCCACCAGCAGAGAGGACAGGGGGCTTGGTGAGCAGTTCTTC.

The DNA for the CDR3 is TGTGCCAGCAGGTGGATGGGTTCCCCCTCTGGGGCCAACGTCCTGACTTTC. Translated: CASRWMGSPSGANVLTF. The chain employs TRBV28 and TRBJ2-6; D not resolved. CDR3 length: 17 residues. Trimming removed 6 bases from V and 0 bases from J, with 15 bases in between. CDR1 and CDR2 (germline): MDHEN, SYDVKM.

This chain links TRBV18 with TRBJ2-1; D could derive from TRBD1 or TRBD2 (6 bases each). The CDR3 spans 15 residues. Germline lookup yields CDR1 KGHSH and CDR2 LQKENI. The V end lost 2 bases, the J end lost 2 bases, and 10 bases lay between the germline ends. The DNA of the CDR3 is TGTGCCAGCTCACCATCGGGGGCCGCCTACAATGAGCAGTTCTTC. It yields the protein CASSPSGAAYNEQFF. The entire variable domain, with the rest obtained from reference TRBV18 and TRBJ2-1, is as follows: NAGVMQNPRHLVRRRGQEARLRCSPMKGHSHVYWYRQLPEEGLKFMVYLQKENIIDESGMPKERFSAEFPKEGPSILRIQQVVRGDSAAYFCASSPSGAAYNEQFFGPGTRLTVL.

This clone has just one count. The chain uses TRBV19 and TRBJ1-2; a possible D gene is TRBD1 (5 bases). The CDR3 extends over 16 amino acids. CDR1 LNHDA and CDR2 SQIVND come from the germline V gene (reference sequence). The V and J ends lost 3 bases and 2 bases respectively, with 16 bases between them. The CDR3 sequence: CASSIVISRANYGYTF. The CDR3 DNA reads TGTGCCAGTAGTATCGTAATAAGCAGGGCCAACTATGGCTACACCTTC. Complete variable domain (other parts from reference TRBV19 and TRBJ1-2): DGGITQSPKYLFRKEGQNVTLSCEQNLNHDAMYWYRQDPGQGLRLIYYSQIVNDFQKGDIAEGYSVSREKKESFPLTVTSAQKNPTAFYLCASSIVISRANYGYTFGSGTRLTVV.

This chain joins TRBV28 and TRBJ1-3; 7 nucleotides line up with TRBD1. Per the germline V gene, CDR1 is MDHEN and CDR2 is SYDVKM. Unmatched junction bases numbered 6, after V lost 6 bases and J lost 1 base. The CDR3 sequence is 15 residues long. The CDR3 protein is CASSLGQVSGNTIYF. CDR3 DNA sequence: TGTGCCAGCAGCCTCGGACAGGTATCTGGAAACACCATATATTTT.

The chain is built from TRBV19 and TRBJ1-5, with D possibly being TRBD1 (5 bases). The CDR3 sequence is 14 residues long. Deletions cut 3 bases from V and 3 bases from J, with 9 bases between. The germline gives CDR1 LNHDA, CDR2 SQIVND (reference sequence). Here the CDR3 reads CASSIRDHNQPQHF. For the CDR3, the DNA is TGTGCCAGTAGTATTAGGGACCACAATCAGCCCCAGCATTTT. The variable domain in full, completed from reference TRBV19 and TRBJ1-5, reads DGGITQSPKYLFRKEGQNVTLSCEQNLNHDAMYWYRQDPGQGLRLIYYSQIVNDFQKGDIAEGYSVSREKKESFPLTVTSAQKNPTAFYLCASSIRDHNQPQHFGDGTRLSIL.

The V gene is TRBV7-1, the J gene TRBJ1-3; 11 bases match TRBD1. TRBV7-1 is marked as an open reading frame, function uncertain. The CDR3 extends over 15 amino acids. V lost 4 bases, J lost 9 bases, and 8 bases stayed unmatched. The CDR3 nucleotides read TGTGCCAGCAGCTTAGGTGGGACAGGGGGTGCCACCATATATTTT. This sequence encodes CASSLGGTGGATIYF.

This chain links TRBV28 with TRBJ1-6; D is perhaps TRBD1 (6 bases). V was shortened by 10 bases and J by 6 bases, with 22 bases between the two germline ends. Germline V gene lookup returns CDR1 MDHEN and CDR2 SYDVKM. The length of the CDR3 is 16 residues. CDR3 in DNA: TGTGCCATCATGCTGGCAGGGGCGGAACCTAATTCACCCCTCCACTTT. Translating it yields CAIMLAGAEPNSPLHF.

The gene calls are TRBV28 and TRBJ1-1; D ambiguous. Trimming took 3 bases from V and 0 from J, leaving 26 bases between them. CDR1 is MDHEN and CDR2 is SYDVKM in the germline V gene. The length of the CDR3 is 20 residues. Here the CDR3 DNA reads TGTGCCAGCAGTTTGACCAGCTACACCCTCCGAAGGAACATGAACACTGAAGCTTTCTTT. As protein: CASSLTSYTLRRNMNTEAFF.

The J gene is TRBJ1-1, the V gene TRBV6-8; D remains unclear. The CDR3 covers 15 residues. Per germline, CDR1 MNHGY and CDR2 SAAAGT. V was clipped by 0 bases and J by 0 bases, with 8 bases between them. The CDR3, as DNA: TGTGCCAGCAGTTACTCGTCGGTTGTGAACACTGAAGCTTTCTTT. Translation gives CASSYSSVVNTEAFF.

This clone was observed a handful of times. CDR3 residues: CAWGRHLGGMGTEAFF. CDR3 coding DNA: TGTGCCTGGGGACGACACCTAGGGGGCATGGGGACTGAAGCTTTCTTT. This chain uses TRBV30 with TRBJ1-1, with 7 nucleotides matching TRBD1. CDR1 and CDR2 from the germline V gene are GTSNPN and SVGIG (reference sequence). The CDR3 consists of 16 residues. The trim removed 5 bases at V and 5 bases at J, leaving 17 bases unmatched.

V gene TRBV18 combines with J gene TRBJ1-6; TRBD1 aligns across 7 bases. Trimming took 4 bases from V and 8 from J; bases not matched to a gene: 2. Germline CDR1 KGHSH, CDR2 LQKENI. The CDR3 covers 13 residues. DNA for the CDR3: TGTGCCAGCTCACGGACAGGAGATTCACCCCTCCACTTT. This gives the protein CASSRTGDSPLHF.

CDR3 sequence reads: CASSLSLASDTDTQYF. In nucleotides, the CDR3 is TGTGCCAGCAGCTTATCGCTAGCGAGCGACACAGATACGCAGTATTTT. The V and J genes are TRBV11-1 and TRBJ2-3, with D possibly TRBD2 on 6 matching bases. V lost 2 bases and J 2 bases, leaving 14 bases between the germline ends. The CDR3 is 16 amino acids. Germline V lookup: CDR1 SGHAT, CDR2 FQDESV (reference sequence).

The rearrangement joins TRBV18 to TRBJ2-6; TRBD1 might be the D (6 bases). Between the trimmed V and J ends, which lost 0 bases and 1 base, there was a span of 7 bases. CDR1 and CDR2 (germline): KGHSH, LQKENI. This CDR3 region has 16 residues. Here the CDR3 reads CASSPPGTSGANVLTF. In DNA, the CDR3 is TGTGCCAGCTCACCACCCGGGACATCTGGGGCCAACGTCCTGACTTTC.

The chain is built from TRBV19 and TRBJ1-5; weak D call: TRBD1 (5 bases). The germline V gene encodes CDR1 LNHDA and CDR2 SQIVND (reference sequence). V shed 3 bases and J shed 0 bases, with 12 bases lying between them. This CDR3 has 16 amino acids. The chain's CDR3 is CASSIGTPNSNQPQHF. Here the CDR3 DNA reads TGTGCCAGTAGTATTGGGACCCCTAATAGCAATCAGCCCCAGCATTTT.

This chain joins TRBV5-4 and TRBJ1-5; D is unclear. Germline CDR1 and CDR2: SGHNT and YYREEE (reference sequence). The V end lost 2 bases, the J end lost 4 bases, and 7 bases lay between the germline ends. CDR3 length equals 13 residues. In nucleotides, the CDR3 is TGTGCCAGCAGCTTACAGCCTAATCAGCCCCAGCATTTT. Its translation: CASSLQPNQPQHF.

The chain recombines TRBV29-1 with TRBJ1-2; D remains unclear. The CDR3 loop spans 12 amino acids. From germline, CDR1 is SQVTM and CDR2 ANQGSEA. Trimming removed 4 bases at V and 8 bases at J, with 14 bases between. The CDR3 sequence: CSVGLAPSGYTF. The CDR3, as DNA: TGCAGCGTTGGACTAGCACCCTCCGGCTACACCTTC.

The chain recombines TRBV11-3 with TRBJ2-1; D is unclear. The V and J ends lost 1 base and 2 bases respectively, with 9 bases between them. CDR1 SGHNT and CDR2 YENEEA come from the germline V gene. The CDR3 is made up of 15 amino acids. CDR3 loop: CASSLGLLAYNEQFF. As DNA, the CDR3 is TGTGCCAGCAGCTTAGGGCTTCTCGCCTACAATGAGCAGTTCTTC.

The chain is built from TRBV2 and TRBJ2-3; 9 nucleotides line up with TRBD1. The junction had 13 bases not matched to a gene; V was cut back by 6 bases and J by 6 bases. This CDR3 contains 16 residues. Looked up from germline, CDR1 is SNHLY and CDR2 is FYNNEI. The CDR3 region is CASSREQGAHLDTQYF. The CDR3 bases are TGTGCCAGCAGCCGCGAACAGGGGGCTCATCTGGATACGCAGTATTTT.

V gene TRBV19 combines with J gene TRBJ1-5; D gene uncertain. CDR3 length equals 15 residues. In germline, CDR1 is LNHDA, CDR2 SQIVND (reference sequence). The V gene lost 2 bases and the J gene lost 4 bases, with 12 bases spanning the gap. CDR3 bases: TGTGCCAGTAGTATATATGGGCGTCGGAATCAGCCCCAGCATTTT. Its protein product is CASSIYGRRNQPQHF.

The chain couples TRBV6-7 to TRBJ2-7; 13 bases match TRBD2. TRBV6-7 is an ORF; its function is uncertain. The CDR3 runs to 17 residues. The ends lost 5 bases at V and 3 bases at J; junction bases unmatched: 10. CDR3 amino acids: CASSPGGLAGDLYEQYF. The CDR3 DNA sequence: TGTGCCAGCAGTCCAGGCGGACTAGCGGGGGACCTCTACGAGCAGTACTTC.

In DNA form, the CDR3 reads TGTGCCAGCAGTTTTATAGCGGTACTGGGTGAGCAGTACTTC. This codes for CASSFIAVLGEQYF. This sequence joins TRBV7-6 and TRBJ2-7; tentatively, D is TRBD2 (6 bases). The CDR3 extends over 14 amino acids. Germline V gene sequence: CDR1 SGHVS, CDR2 FNYEAQ. V lost 6 bases and J lost 7, with 19 bases in between.

The chain carries TRBV6-8 and TRBJ2-3; 8 nucleotides align to TRBD2. Germline V gene lookup returns CDR1 MNHGY and CDR2 SAAAGT. This CDR3 is built from 18 residues. V gave up 4 bases and J gave up 1 base; unmatched junction bases: 13. The CDR3 spells CASSFVGWFSGGTDTQYF. Here the CDR3 DNA reads TGTGCCAGCAGTTTTGTCGGATGGTTTAGCGGGGGCACAGATACGCAGTATTTT.